This T cell receptor (beta chain) was captured in a study of cytomegalovirus exposure and HLA in healthy donors. Study summary: Most donors, roughly 82% of a few hundred genotyped, fell in the Caucasian-associated ancestry cluster.

On this clone: Its matching antigen is unknown.

J was trimmed by 7 bases and V by 0 bases; bases with no gene match: 10. This CDR3 has 16 amino acids. Germline V gives CDR1 SGHDT, CDR2 YYEEEE. The PCR made use of 60 Vbeta and 13 Jbeta primers. How the authors handled the data: Roughly 11 million shared chains were among around 80 million unique TCR beta chains counted in a later analysis. Clones were read by immunoSEQ multiplex PCR, and TCRdb kept only the in-frame ones, dropping some. V and J calls and clone size are copied from that table; D and trimming were computed from the DNA. This sample has around 150,000 clones, with around 80% found just once. Notes on the study in general: While the bulk of TCR sequences proved rare, some public TCRs turned up in many donors.

Sequenced: PBMCs. The receptor was isolated from a man aged 40-49 years in good health and CMV-seronegative. The chain has TRBV5-6 and TRBJ2-1; TRBD2 aligns across 7 bases. CDR3 sequence: CASSLDRGVVINEQFF. DNA for the CDR3: TGTGCCAGCAGCTTGGATCGGGGGGTGGTGATAAATGAGCAGTTCTTC.